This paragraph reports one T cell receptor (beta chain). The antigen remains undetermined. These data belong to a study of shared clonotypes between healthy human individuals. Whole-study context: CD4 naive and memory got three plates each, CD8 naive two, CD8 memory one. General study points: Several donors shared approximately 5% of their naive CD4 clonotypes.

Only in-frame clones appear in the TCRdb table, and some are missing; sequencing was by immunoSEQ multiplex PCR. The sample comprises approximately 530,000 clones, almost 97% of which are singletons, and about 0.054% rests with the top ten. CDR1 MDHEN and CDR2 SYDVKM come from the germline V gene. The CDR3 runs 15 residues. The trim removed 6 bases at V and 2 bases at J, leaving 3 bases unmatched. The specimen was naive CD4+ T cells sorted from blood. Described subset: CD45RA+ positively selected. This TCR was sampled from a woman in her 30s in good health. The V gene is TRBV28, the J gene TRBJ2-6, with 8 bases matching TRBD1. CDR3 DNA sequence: TGTGCCAGCAGGCCGACAGGGGCTGGGGCCAACGTCCTGACTTTC. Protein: CASRPTGAGANVLTF.